The clone carrying this TCR beta chain has only one observation. The junction differs from germline at one of its ends, possibly a read error. The CDR3 is 14 amino acids. CDR1 and CDR2 from the germline V gene are MGHDK and SYGVNS. This record belongs to a study of blood T cells in healthy people across ages. The authors ran a second PCR of about 7 to 12 cycles using a sample-barcoded 5' primer and a J-beta primer mix. MiXCR, run by TCRdb on the 5' RACE reads, gives a single entry per CDR3 protein. Among roughly 2 million distinct CDR3 sequences, 49% were seen once, and the ten largest hold around 2.1%.

Sequencing used blood. The sequence was obtained from a woman aged 40-49 years in good health. The rearrangement links TRBV25-1 to TRBJ2-1; no definite D call. The CDR3 DNA follows: TGTGCCAGCCAGACTGGCGGCTCCTACAATGGGCAGTTCTTC. This codes for CASQTGGSYNGQFF.